This TCR beta chain was recovered during a study of blood T cell repertoires in COVID-19. At the level of the study: PBMCs, B-cell-depleted T cells, or T cells were the source of the cDNA or gDNA that made up the material.

Clones were sequenced by immunoSEQ multiplex PCR, and TCRdb holds only the in-frame ones, with some missing. The data hold around 200,000 clones, with approximately 86% observed a single time. Categorization into cohorts depended on clinical history that participants reported. Germline CDR1 reads SGHRS; CDR2 reads YFSETQ. The junction had 7 bases not matched to a gene; V was cut back by 6 bases and J by 0 bases. The CDR3 is 15 amino acids. The V gene is TRBV5-1, the J gene TRBJ2-5; 8 positions agree with TRBD1. The TCR originated in a man younger than 35 with acute COVID-19. The specimen was PBMCs or T cells enriched from blood (not recorded which). For the CDR3, the DNA is TGCGCCAGCACACCGGGACAGGCTAACCAAGAGACCCAGTACTTC. This sequence encodes CASTPGQANQETQYF.